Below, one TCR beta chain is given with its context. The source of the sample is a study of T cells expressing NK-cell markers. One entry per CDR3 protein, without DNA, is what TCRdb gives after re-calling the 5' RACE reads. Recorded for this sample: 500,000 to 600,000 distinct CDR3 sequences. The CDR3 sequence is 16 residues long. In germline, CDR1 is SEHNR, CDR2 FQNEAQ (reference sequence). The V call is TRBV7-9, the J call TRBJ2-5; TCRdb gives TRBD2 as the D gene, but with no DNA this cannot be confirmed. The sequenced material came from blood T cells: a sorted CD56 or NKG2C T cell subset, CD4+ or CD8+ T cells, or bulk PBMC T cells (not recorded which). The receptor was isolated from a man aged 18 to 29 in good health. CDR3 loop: CASSLGAGGGQETQYF.